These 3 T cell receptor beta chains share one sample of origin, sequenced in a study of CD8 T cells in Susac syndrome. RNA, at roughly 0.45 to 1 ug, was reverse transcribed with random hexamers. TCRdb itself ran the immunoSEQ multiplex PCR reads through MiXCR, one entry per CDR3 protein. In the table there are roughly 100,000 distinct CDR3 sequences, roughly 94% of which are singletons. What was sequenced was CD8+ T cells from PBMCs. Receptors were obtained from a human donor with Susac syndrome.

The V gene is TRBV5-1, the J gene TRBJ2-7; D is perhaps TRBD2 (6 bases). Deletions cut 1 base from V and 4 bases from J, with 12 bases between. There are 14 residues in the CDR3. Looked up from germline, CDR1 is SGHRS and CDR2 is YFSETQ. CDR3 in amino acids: CASSLLEGPYEQYF. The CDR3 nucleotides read TGCGCCAGCAGCTTGTTGGAGGGACCTTACGAGCAGTACTTC.

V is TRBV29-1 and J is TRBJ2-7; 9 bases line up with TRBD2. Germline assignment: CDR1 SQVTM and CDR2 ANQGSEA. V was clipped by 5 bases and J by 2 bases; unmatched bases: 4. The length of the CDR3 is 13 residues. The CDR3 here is CSVRLAGTYEQYF. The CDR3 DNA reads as TGCAGCGTTCGTCTAGCGGGGACCTACGAGCAGTACTTC.

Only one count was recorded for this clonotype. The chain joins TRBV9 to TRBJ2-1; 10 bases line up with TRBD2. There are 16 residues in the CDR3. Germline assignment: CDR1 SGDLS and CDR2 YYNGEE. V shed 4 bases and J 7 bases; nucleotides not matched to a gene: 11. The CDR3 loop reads CASSPTLAGAINEQFF. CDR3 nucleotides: TGTGCCAGCAGCCCTACCCTAGCGGGGGCAATTAATGAGCAGTTCTTC. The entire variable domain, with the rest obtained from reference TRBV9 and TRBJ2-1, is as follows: DSGVTQTPKHLITATGQRVTLRCSPRSGDLSVYWYQQSLDQGLQFLIQYYNGEERAKGNILERFSAQQFPDLHSELNLSSLELGDSALYFCASSPTLAGAINEQFFGPGTRLTVL.